This T cell receptor beta chain was sequenced in a study of human T cells and chemical hapten exposure. Turning to this clonotype: Its target is unknown.

Findings and limits, study-wide: Patch test score rose with PT1 expanded TCRs, significant at 8, 16, 32, not 4. TCRs exceeding a frequency of 1 in 1000 stayed unchanged under DPC sensitization. Against controls, expanded TCRs gave rise to significantly more large CDR3 similarity clusters.

The time point is: pre-sensitization, week 0. Treatment meaning: therapeutic diphenylcyclopropenone sensitization with weekly scalp DPC. Authors' analysis steps: Sampled TCR counts reached a median of approximately 100,000 per sample, with values ranging from 23,224 to 690,600. TCRdb independently ran MiXCR on the RACE reads; one entry per CDR3 protein. TCRdb, not the original authors, processed these V and J calls. The data hold a few hundred thousand distinct CDR3 sequences, with approximately 8% observed a single time. The source of this sequence is a man in his late teens or twenties with alopecia areata. Some clones in this sample may be carry-over from other donors' samples. The sequencing here drew on whole blood, taken in connection with sensitization to the hapten diphenylcyclopropenone (DPC).

Here the CDR3 DNA reads TGTGCCAGCAGTGAAGGTGGATGGAAGCAGGGGCAAGGCTACACCTTC. It encodes CASSEGGWKQGQGYTF. The chain has TRBV2 and TRBJ1-2; D perhaps matches TRBD1 (6 bases). The CDR3 is 16 residues long. Trimming shortened V by 1 base and J by 8 bases, and 20 bases separated the two germline ends. Germline V gives CDR1 SNHLY, CDR2 FYNNEI. The complete variable domain, with remaining parts taken from reference TRBV2 and TRBJ1-2, reads EPEVTQTPSHQVTQMGQEVILRCVPISNHLYFYWYRQILGQKVEFLVSFYNNEISEKSEIFDDQFSVERPDGSNFTLKIRSTKLEDSAMYFCASSEGGWKQGQGYTFGSGTRLTVV.